This T cell receptor (beta chain) appears in the sequencing data of a study of circulating and synovial CD4+ cells in juvenile arthritis. Some clones are missing from TCRdb's copy, which holds only in-frame ones; the method was immunoSEQ multiplex PCR. Among about 16,000 clones, under 95% were seen once, and the ten largest hold 0.73%. Points from the study as a whole: Bulk blood CD4 repertoires were more diverse than these.

The CDR3 extends over 15 amino acids. V shed 6 bases and J shed 0 bases, with 15 bases lying between them. Per the germline V gene, CDR1 is MNHNS and CDR2 is SASEGT. A note on this clone: The antigen is unknown.

The chain has TRBV6-1 and TRBJ2-7, with a tentative D call TRBD2 (7 bases). This receptor was obtained from a human donor with juvenile idiopathic arthritis. The sequenced material came from CD4+ T cells from blood. CDR3 region: CASSRGGGSSYEQYF. CDR3 DNA: TGTGCCAGCAGCCGAGGGGGGGGGAGCTCCTACGAGCAGTACTTC.